This T cell receptor beta chain was found in a study of shared T cell receptors in the human thymus. Germline-derived CDR1 and CDR2 are SGHTA and FQGNSA. J lost 2 bases, V lost 3 bases, and 6 bases had no gene match. The CDR3 consists of 15 residues. Clones were sequenced by immunoSEQ multiplex PCR, and TCRdb holds only the in-frame ones, with some missing. Among about 380,000 clones, just under 95% were seen once, and the ten largest hold about 0.02%. This chain links TRBV7-2 with TRBJ2-7; 8 bases align to TRBD2. Sequencing was done on a sample of thymocytes. The receptor comes from a human donor. The chain's CDR3 is CASSFDPGLAYEQYF. The CDR3 DNA sequence: TGTGCCAGCAGCTTCGATCCGGGACTAGCCTACGAGCAGTACTTC.